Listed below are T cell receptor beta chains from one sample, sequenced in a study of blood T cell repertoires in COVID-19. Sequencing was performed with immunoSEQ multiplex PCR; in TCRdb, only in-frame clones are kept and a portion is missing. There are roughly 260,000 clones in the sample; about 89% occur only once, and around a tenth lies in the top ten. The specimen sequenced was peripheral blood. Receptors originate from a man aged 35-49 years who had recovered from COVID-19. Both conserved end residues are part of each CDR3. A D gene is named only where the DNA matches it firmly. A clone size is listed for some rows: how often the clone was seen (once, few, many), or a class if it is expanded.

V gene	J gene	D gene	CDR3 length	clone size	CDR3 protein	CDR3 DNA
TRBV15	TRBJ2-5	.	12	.	CATSRGEGTQYF	TGTGCCACCAGCAGAGGAGAGGGAACCCAGTACTTC
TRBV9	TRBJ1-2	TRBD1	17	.	CASSVGTGGLANYGYTF	TGTGCCAGCAGCGTAGGAACAGGGGGGTTAGCTAACTATGGCTACACCTTC
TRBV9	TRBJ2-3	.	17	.	CASSPRPGLPDTDTQYF	TGTGCCAGCAGCCCCCGCCCTGGACTCCCCGACACAGATACGCAGTATTTT
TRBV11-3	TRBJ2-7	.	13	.	CASSFESGYEQYF	TGTGCCAGCAGCTTTGAGAGTGGCTACGAGCAGTACTTC
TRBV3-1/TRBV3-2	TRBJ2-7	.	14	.	CASSPFGLFYEQYF	TGTGCCAGCAGCCCCTTCGGTCTTTTCTACGAGCAGTACTTC
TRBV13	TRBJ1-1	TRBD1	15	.	CASSSSKTGKTEAFF	TGTGCCAGCAGCTCCTCGAAGACAGGGAAGACTGAAGCTTTCTTT
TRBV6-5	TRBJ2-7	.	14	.	CASSPRGESYEQYF	TGTGCCAGCAGCCCAAGAGGAGAGTCGTACGAGCAGTACTTC
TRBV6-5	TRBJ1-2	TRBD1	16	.	CASSYSVIGGGYGYTF	TGTGCCAGCAGTTACTCGGTCATAGGGGGCGGTTATGGCTACACCTTC
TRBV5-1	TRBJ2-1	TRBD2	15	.	CASSSGLAGGNEQFF	TGCGCCAGCAGCTCGGGACTAGCGGGAGGAAATGAGCAGTTCTTC
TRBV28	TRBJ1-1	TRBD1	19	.	CASSLPPINTGTVNTEAFF	TGTGCCAGCAGTTTACCCCCGATAAACACCGGGACAGTGAACACTGAAGCTTTCTTT
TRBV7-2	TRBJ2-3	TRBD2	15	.	CASSSGGQGQDTQYF	TGTGCCAGCAGCTCGGGGGGGCAGGGTCAGGATACGCAGTATTTT
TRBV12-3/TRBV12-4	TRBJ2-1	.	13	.	CASSLNRANEQFF	TGTGCCAGCAGTTTAAACAGGGCCAATGAGCAGTTCTTC
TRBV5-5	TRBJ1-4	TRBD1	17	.	CASSSSTGTLTNEKLFF	TGTGCCAGCAGCTCGTCGACAGGGACCTTGACTAATGAAAAACTGTTTTTT
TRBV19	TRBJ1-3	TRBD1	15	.	CASSTWDRLDATIYF	TGTGCCAGTAGTACCTGGGACAGACTTGACGCCACCATATATTTT
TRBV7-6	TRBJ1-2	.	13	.	CASSFPQGYGYTF	TGTGCCAGCAGCTTCCCACAGGGCTATGGCTACACCTTC
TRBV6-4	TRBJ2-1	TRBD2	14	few	CASSEGLASGEQFF	TGTGCCAGCAGTGAGGGACTAGCCTCGGGTGAGCAGTTCTTC
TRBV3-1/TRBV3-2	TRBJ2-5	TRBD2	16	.	CASSQVSGGPYETQYF	TGTGCCAGCAGCCAAGTCTCGGGAGGGCCTTATGAGACCCAGTACTTC
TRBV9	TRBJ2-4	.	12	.	CASSGTKNIQYF	TGTGCCAGCTCAGGGACCAAAAACATTCAGTACTTC
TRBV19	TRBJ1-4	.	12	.	CASFSPGEKLFF	TGTGCCAGTTTCAGTCCGGGGGAAAAACTGTTTTTT
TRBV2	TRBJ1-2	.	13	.	CASSSEDSYGYTF	TGTGCCAGCAGTTCTGAAGATAGCTATGGCTACACCTTC
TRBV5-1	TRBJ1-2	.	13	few	CASSPGAGDGYTF	TGCGCCAGCAGCCCCGGGGCAGGGGATGGCTACACCTTC
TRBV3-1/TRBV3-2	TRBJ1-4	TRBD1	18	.	CASSPTPTGGAFNEKLFF	TGTGCCAGCAGCCCCACTCCCACAGGGGGCGCATTTAATGAAAAACTGTTTTTT
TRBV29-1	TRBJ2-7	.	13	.	CSVSGSNPYEQYF	TGCAGCGTTTCAGGATCTAATCCCTACGAGCAGTACTTC
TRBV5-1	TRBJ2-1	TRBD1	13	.	CASSLTGDDEQFF	TGCGCCAGCTCGCTGACAGGGGACGATGAGCAGTTCTTC
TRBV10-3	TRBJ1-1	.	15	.	CAISEFFRSETEAFF	TGTGCCATCAGTGAATTCTTTCGGAGTGAGACTGAAGCTTTCTTT
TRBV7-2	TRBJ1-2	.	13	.	CASSLGFAPQYTF	TGTGCCAGCAGCTTAGGGTTTGCCCCGCAGTACACCTTC
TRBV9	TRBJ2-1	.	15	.	CASSVDPGGYNEQFF	TGTGCCAGCAGCGTAGACCCCGGGGGTTACAATGAGCAGTTCTTC
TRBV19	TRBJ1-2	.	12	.	CASSSPDYGYTF	TGTGCCAGTAGTTCCCCGGACTATGGCTACACCTTC
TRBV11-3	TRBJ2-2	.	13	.	CASSPGNTGELFF	TGTGCCAGCAGCCCGGGGAACACCGGGGAGCTGTTTTTT
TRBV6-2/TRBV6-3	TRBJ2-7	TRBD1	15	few	CASSYLGTVTYEQYF	TGTGCCAGCAGTTACCTCGGGACAGTGACTTACGAGCAGTACTTC
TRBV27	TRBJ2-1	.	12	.	CASSLPNNEQFF	TGTGCCAGCAGTTTACCAAATAATGAGCAGTTCTTC
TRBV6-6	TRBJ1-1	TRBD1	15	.	CASSYGQGLNTEAFF	TGTGCCAGCAGTTACGGACAGGGGTTGAACACTGAAGCTTTCTTT